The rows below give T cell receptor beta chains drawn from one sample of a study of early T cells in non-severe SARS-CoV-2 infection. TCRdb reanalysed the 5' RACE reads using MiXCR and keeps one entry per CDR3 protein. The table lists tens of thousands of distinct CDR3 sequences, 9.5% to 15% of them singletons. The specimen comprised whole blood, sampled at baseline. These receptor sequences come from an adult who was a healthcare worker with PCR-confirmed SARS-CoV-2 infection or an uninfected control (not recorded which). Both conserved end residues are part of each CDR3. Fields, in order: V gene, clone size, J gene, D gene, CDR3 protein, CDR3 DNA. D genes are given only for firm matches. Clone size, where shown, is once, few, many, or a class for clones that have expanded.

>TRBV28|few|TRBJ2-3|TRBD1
CASSFMGTGFVDTQYF
TGTGCCAGCAGTTTCATGGGGACAGGGTTTGTGGATACGCAGTATTTT
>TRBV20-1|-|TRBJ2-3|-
CSANPSTDTQYF
TGCAGTGCTAACCCGAGCACAGATACGCAGTATTTT
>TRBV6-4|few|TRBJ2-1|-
CASRGLAAYNEQFF
TGTGCCAGCAGGGGCTTAGCGGCCTACAATGAGCAGTTCTTC
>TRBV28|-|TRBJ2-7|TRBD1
CASSGQGAYPYEQYF
TGTGCCAGCAGCGGACAGGGGGCATATCCCTACGAGCAGTACTTC
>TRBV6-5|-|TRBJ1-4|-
CASSYGTTNEKLFF
TGTGCCAGCAGTTACGGGACGACTAATGAAAAACTGTTTTTT
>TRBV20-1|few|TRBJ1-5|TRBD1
CSASRGRERGNQPQHF
TGCAGTGCTAGCAGGGGGCGCGAAAGGGGAAATCAGCCCCAGCATTTT
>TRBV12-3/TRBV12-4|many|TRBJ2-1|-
CASSLGGAGPPYNEQFF
TGTGCCAGCAGTCTAGGGGGAGCGGGGCCCCCCTACAATGAGCAGTTCTTC
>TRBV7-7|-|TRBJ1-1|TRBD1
CASSLDRYTEAFF
TGTGCTAGCAGCCTGGACAGGTACACTGAAGCTTTCTTT
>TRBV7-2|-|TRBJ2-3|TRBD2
CASSLPRTRIDTQYF
TGTGCCAGCAGCTTACCGAGGACTAGGATAGATACGCAGTATTTT
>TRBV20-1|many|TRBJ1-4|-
CSARDLGKRNEKLFF
TGCAGTGCTAGAGATCTTGGGAAGAGAAATGAAAAACTGTTTTTT
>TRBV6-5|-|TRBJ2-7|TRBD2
CASSSPTSGRYEQYF
TGTGCCAGCAGTTCCCCGACTAGCGGAAGGTACGAGCAGTACTTC
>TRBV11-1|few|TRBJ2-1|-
CASSPGLAPFGKNEQFF
TGTGCCAGCAGCCCTGGGCTAGCCCCATTTGGGAAAAATGAGCAGTTCTTC
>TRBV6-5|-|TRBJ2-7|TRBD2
CASSRPRVAGGYEQYF
TGTGCCAGCTCCAGACCCAGAGTAGCGGGGGGCTACGAGCAGTACTTC
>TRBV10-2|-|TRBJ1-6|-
CASMIESNSPLHF
TGCGCCAGCATGATCGAGAGCAATTCACCCCTCCACTTT
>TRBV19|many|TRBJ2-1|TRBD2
CASISLAGGWDEQFF
TGTGCCAGTATCTCACTAGCGGGAGGGTGGGATGAGCAGTTCTTC
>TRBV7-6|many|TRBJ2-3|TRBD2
CASSRRGAGEADTQYF
TGTGCCAGCAGCCGACGAGGGGCGGGAGAGGCAGATACGCAGTATTTT
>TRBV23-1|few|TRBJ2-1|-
CASSGRGIAYNEQFF
TGCGCCAGCAGTGGCCGGGGCATCGCCTACAATGAGCAGTTCTTC
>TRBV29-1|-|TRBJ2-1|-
CSVCDLLSEQFF
TGCAGCGTTTGCGATCTGCTCTCGGAGCAGTTCTTC
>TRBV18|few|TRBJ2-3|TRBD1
CASSQHRGREDTQYF
TGTGCCAGCTCCCAACACAGGGGGCGCGAAGATACGCAGTATTTT
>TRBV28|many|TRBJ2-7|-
CASSLFRGDYEQYF
TGTGCCAGCAGTTTATTTCGGGGTGACTACGAGCAGTACTTC
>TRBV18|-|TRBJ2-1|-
CASSLGTAPNNEQFF
TGTGCCAGCTCGTTGGGAACTGCCCCCAACAATGAGCAGTTCTTC
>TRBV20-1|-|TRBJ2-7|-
CSASGGPEQYF
TGCAGTGCTAGTGGAGGGCCCGAGCAGTACTTC
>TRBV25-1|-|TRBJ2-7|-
CASSALTTYEQYF
TGTGCCAGCAGTGCCCTGACCACCTACGAGCAGTACTTC
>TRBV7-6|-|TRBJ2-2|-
CASSLDPPRGGELFF
TGTGCCAGCAGCCTGGACCCCCCACGGGGCGGGGAGCTGTTTTTT
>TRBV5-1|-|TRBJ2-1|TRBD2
CASSLISGNPNEQFF
TGCGCCAGCAGCTTGATCAGCGGGAACCCCAATGAGCAGTTCTTC